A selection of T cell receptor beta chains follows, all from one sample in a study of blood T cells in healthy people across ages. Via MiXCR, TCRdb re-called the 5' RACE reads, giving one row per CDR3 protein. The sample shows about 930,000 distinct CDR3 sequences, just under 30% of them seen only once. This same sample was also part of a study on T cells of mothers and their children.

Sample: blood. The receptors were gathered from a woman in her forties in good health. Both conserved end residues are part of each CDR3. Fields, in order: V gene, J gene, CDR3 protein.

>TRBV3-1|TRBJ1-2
CASSRRTGGYGYTF
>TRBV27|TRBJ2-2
CASRLLGSTGELFF
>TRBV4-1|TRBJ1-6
CASSQGGGRQGPFSPLHF
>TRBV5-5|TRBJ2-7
CASSLEGALPAYEQYF
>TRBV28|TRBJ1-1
CATPGDMNTEAFF
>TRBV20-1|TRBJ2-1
CSAGQGLAQSSEQFF
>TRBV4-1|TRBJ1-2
CASSQDGTRKIYGYTF
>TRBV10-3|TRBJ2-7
CAISAAQGGTYEQYF
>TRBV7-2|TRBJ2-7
CASSPQAGHEQYF
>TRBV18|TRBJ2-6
CASSQPLWGPSSGANVLTF
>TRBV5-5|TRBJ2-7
CASSLASGEIRISYEQYF
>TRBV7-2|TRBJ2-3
CASSLAPAGGSTDTQYF
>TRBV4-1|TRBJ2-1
CASSHRASPSYNEQFF
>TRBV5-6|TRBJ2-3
CASSRAGTRVRDTQYF
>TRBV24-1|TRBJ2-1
CATSDLSYNEQFF
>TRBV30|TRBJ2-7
CACNHGAGGKYEQYF
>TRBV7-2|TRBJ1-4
CTSRQGRSNEKRFF
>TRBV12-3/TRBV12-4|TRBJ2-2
CASSAPANTGELFF
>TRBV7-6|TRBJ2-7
CASSSAERVFEQYF
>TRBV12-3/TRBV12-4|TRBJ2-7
CASSSAQGVSYEQYF
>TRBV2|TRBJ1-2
CASSGEGAAGYTF
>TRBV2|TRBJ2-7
CASRGQGRSYEQYF
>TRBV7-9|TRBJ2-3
CASSSEGLSSTDTQYF
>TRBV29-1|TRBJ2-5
CSVVLAGGPFQETQYF
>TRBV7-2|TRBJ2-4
CASSATLAGAKNIQYF
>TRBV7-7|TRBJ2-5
CASSLHNAGSLKETQYF
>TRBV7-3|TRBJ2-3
CASSYLGTSGGDTQYF
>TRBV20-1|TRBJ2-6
CSARAPPLSGANVLTF
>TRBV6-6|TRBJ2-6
CATLGGAGANVLTF
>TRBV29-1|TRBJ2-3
CSVWTKSTDTQYF
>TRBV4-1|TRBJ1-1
CASSQVIDRGNTEAFF
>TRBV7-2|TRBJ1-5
CASSLDGGQPQHF
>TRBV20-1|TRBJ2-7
CSAYTSDREDYEQYF
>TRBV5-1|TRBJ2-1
CASSSANNEQFF
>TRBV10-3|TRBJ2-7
CAISASTGAYEQYF